The subject of this entry is one T cell receptor (beta chain). Its antigen is unknown. A much larger clone is a single base away; this may be a read error. These data originate in a study of blood T cells in healthy people across ages. General study findings and limits: A greater number of naive CD4+ cells and higher diversity distinguished long-lived donors from aged donors.

The study drew donors from healthy Caucasian individuals in Russia aged roughly 6 to 90. This CDR3 is 14 amino acids long. Germline trimming cut 4 bases from V and 10 bases from J; bases unmatched to any gene: 12. The germline gives CDR1 DFQATT, CDR2 SNEGSKA (reference sequence). A sample-barcoded 5' primer and a J-beta primer mix were used in a second PCR of roughly 6 to 12 cycles. Each cDNA molecule was tagged by a template-switch adaptor that had 12 random nucleotides. TCRdb redid the calling of the 5' RACE reads with MiXCR, one entry per CDR3 protein. The sample includes some 1.1 million distinct CDR3 sequences, more than 30% of them seen just once.

Source material: blood. The rearrangement links TRBV20-1 to TRBJ2-1; the match to TRBD1 covers 8 bases. The sequence was collected from a man younger than 30 in good health. CDR3 sequence reads: CSATGQGSGYEQFF. The CDR3 nucleotides are TGCAGTGCTACAGGACAGGGTAGCGGCTACGAGCAGTTCTTC.